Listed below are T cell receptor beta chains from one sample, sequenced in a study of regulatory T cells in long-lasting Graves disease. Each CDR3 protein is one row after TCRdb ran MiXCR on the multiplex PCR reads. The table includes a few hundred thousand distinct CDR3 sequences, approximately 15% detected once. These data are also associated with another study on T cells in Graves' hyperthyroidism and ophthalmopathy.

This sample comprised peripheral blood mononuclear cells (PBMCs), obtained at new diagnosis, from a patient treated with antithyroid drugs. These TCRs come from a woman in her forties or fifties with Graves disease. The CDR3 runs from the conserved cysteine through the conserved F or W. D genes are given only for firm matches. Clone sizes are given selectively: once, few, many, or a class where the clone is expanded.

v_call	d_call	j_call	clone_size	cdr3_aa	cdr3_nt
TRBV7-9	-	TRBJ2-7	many	CASSSGSAGDYEQYF	TGTGCCAGCAGCTCCGGATCCGCCGGGGACTACGAGCAGTACTTC
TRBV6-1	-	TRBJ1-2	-	CASRRGVSTIGYTF	TGTGCCAGCCGTCGGGGGGTTTCGACTATTGGCTACACCTTC
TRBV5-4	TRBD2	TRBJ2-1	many	CASSSQGLAGDEQFF	TGTGCCAGCAGCTCCCAGGGACTAGCGGGAGATGAGCAGTTCTTC
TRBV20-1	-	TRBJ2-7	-	CSVTKGGKSYEQYF	TGCAGTGTTACTAAAGGGGGAAAGTCCTACGAGCAGTACTTC
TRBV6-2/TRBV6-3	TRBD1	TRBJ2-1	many	CASSHDRGRLLFNEQFF	TGTGCCAGCAGTCACGACAGGGGGCGGCTACTGTTTAATGAGCAGTTCTTC
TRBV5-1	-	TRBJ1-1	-	CASTQQGNTEAFF	TGCGCCAGCACCCAACAAGGGAACACTGAAGCTTTCTTT
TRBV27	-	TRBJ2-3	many	CASSLPYATDTQYF	TGTGCCAGCAGTCTTCCATACGCCACAGATACGCAGTATTTT
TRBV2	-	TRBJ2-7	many	CATTVWGRESYEQYF	TGTGCCACCACAGTATGGGGCAGGGAAAGCTACGAGCAGTACTTC
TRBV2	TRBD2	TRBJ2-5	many	CASSRPTSGRANQETQYF	TGTGCCAGCAGTCGACCGACTAGCGGGAGAGCAAACCAAGAGACCCAGTACTTC
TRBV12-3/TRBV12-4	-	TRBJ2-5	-	CASGRGGTQYF	TGTGCCAGCGGGAGAGGGGGGACCCAGTACTTC
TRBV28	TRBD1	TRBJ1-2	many	CASREGQERGYTF	TGTGCCAGCAGGGAAGGACAGGAAAGGGGCTACACCTTC
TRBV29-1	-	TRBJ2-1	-	CSVVGRGSYNEQFF	TGCAGCGTTGTGGGTAGGGGCTCCTACAATGAGCAGTTCTTC
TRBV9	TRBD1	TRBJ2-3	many	CASSVLQGMTDTQYF	TGTGCCAGCAGCGTACTACAGGGGATGACAGATACGCAGTATTTT
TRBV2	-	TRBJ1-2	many	CASSERPDYGYTF	TGTGCCAGCAGTGAAAGGCCCGACTATGGCTACACCTTC
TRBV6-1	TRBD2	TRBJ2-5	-	CASGKAGVNRGETQYF	TGTGCCAGCGGGAAAGCGGGAGTAAATCGGGGGGAGACCCAGTACTTC
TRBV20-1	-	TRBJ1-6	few	CSAPNNSPLHF	TGCAGTGCGCCCAATAATTCACCCCTCCACTTT
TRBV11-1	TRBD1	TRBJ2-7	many	CASSLVPDRGQYF	TGTGCCAGCAGCTTAGTTCCTGACAGGGGGCAGTACTTC
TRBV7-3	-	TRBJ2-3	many	CASSLRDTDTQYF	TGTGCCAGCAGCTTAAGGGACACAGATACGCAGTATTTT
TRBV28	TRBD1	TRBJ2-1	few	CASSGTGGTYNEQFF	TGTGCCAGCAGCGGAACAGGGGGGACCTACAATGAGCAGTTCTTC
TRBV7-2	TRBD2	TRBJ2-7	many	CASTPGTIESYEQYF	TGTGCCAGCACTCCCGGGACTATTGAGTCCTACGAGCAGTACTTC
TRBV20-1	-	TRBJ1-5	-	CSASSGVVQPQHF	TGCAGTGCTAGCTCGGGAGTGGTACAGCCCCAGCATTTT
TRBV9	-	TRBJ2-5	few	CASSVEALSSQETQYF	TGTGCCAGCAGCGTAGAGGCCTTGAGCAGCCAAGAGACCCAGTACTTC
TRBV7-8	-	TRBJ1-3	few	CASSLVGSTGNTIYF	TGTGCCAGCAGCTTAGTGGGGAGTACTGGAAACACCATATATTTT
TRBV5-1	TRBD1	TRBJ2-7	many	CASSPLTGGREQYF	TGCGCCAGCAGTCCGCTGACAGGGGGCCGCGAGCAGTACTTC
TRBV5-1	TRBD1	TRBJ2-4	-	CASTGGFYEDIQYF	TGCGCCAGTACAGGGGGCTTTTATGAAGACATTCAGTACTTC
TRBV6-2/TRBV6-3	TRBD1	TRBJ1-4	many	CASSWQGGANEKLFF	TGTGCCAGCAGTTGGCAGGGGGGGGCTAATGAAAAACTGTTTTTT
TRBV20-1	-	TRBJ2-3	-	CSAKSTLTDTQYF	TGCAGTGCTAAGTCAACCCTTACAGATACGCAGTATTTT
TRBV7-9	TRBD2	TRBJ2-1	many	CASSEPGLAYNEQFF	TGTGCCAGCAGCGAGCCGGGACTAGCTTACAATGAGCAGTTCTTC
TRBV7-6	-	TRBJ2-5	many	CASSYQGTTETQYF	TGTGCCAGCAGCTATCAGGGGACTACGGAGACCCAGTACTTC
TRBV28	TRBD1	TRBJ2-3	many	CASSLPQGGNTQYF	TGTGCCAGCAGTTTGCCACAGGGGGGAAATACGCAGTATTTT
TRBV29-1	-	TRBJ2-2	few	CSVGADANTGELFF	TGCAGCGTTGGGGCAGACGCGAACACCGGGGAGCTGTTTTTT
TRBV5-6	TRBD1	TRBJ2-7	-	CASSFGQGSYYYEQYF	TGTGCCAGCAGCTTCGGACAGGGGTCATATTATTACGAGCAGTACTTC
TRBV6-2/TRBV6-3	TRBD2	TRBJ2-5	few	CASSYSRSSGSFRETQYF	TGTGCCAGCAGTTACTCGAGGAGTAGCGGGAGTTTTAGAGAGACCCAGTACTTC
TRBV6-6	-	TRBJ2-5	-	CASSYSGQGQETQYF	TGTGCCAGCAGTTACTCGGGCCAGGGCCAAGAGACCCAGTACTTC
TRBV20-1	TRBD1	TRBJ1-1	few	CSARTGGYTEAFF	TGCAGTGCCCGGACAGGGGGCTACACTGAAGCTTTCTTT
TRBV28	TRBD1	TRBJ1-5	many	CASSPGQVYGQPQHF	TGTGCCAGCAGTCCCGGACAGGTTTATGGTCAGCCCCAGCATTTT
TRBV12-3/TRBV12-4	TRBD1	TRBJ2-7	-	CASRRTGEDGEQYF	TGTGCCAGCAGGAGGACAGGGGAAGATGGCGAGCAGTACTTC
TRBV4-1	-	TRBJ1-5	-	CASSQETEIHQPQHF	TGCGCCAGCAGCCAGGAAACAGAAATCCATCAGCCCCAGCATTTT
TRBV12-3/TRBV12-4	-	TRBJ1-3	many	CASSLASSGNTIYF	TGTGCCAGCAGTTTAGCTAGCTCTGGAAACACCATATATTTT
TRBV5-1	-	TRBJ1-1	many	CASSRGQGMNTEAFF	TGCGCCAGCAGCCGGGGCCAGGGGATGAACACTGAAGCTTTCTTT
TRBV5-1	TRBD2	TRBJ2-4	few	CASSLFPRLRLAEMGGAKNIQYF	TGCGCCAGCAGCCTATTTCCCCGGCTGAGACTAGCGGAGATGGGAGGGGCCAAAAACATTCAGTACTTC
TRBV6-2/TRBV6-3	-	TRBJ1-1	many	CASTHDMNTEAFF	TGTGCCAGCACCCACGACATGAACACTGAAGCTTTCTTT